These 7 T cell receptor beta chains came from one sample sequenced in a study of blood T cell repertoires in COVID-19. TCRdb keeps only in-frame clones here, not all; method: immunoSEQ multiplex PCR. Counted here are some 200,000 clones, around four fifths occurring once; the ten biggest clones make up 13% to 15%. Sequences were obtained from peripheral blood. The receptors come from a woman aged 70 to 79 with COVID-19, enrolled during active disease.

Of note for this clone: An end of the junction does not agree with germline; a read error may underlie this. CDR3 coding DNA: TGTGCCAGCCGATCCGTGCCCGGGTTGGATGGCTATACCTTC. Translation: CASRSVPGLDGYTF. The chain has TRBV28 and TRBJ1-2; no reliable D call. From germline, CDR1 is MDHEN and CDR2 SYDVKM. The CDR3 is 14 amino acids.

This clone was counted a single time. This chain joins TRBV6-5 and TRBJ2-1, with 11 bases identical to TRBD2. Germline assignment: CDR1 MNHEY and CDR2 SVGAGI. The CDR3 runs to 15 residues. The V segment lost 6 bases and the J segment 6 bases; nucleotides outside the gene matches: 7. The CDR3 reads CASSHLGTSGNEQFF. The CDR3, as DNA: TGTGCCAGCAGCCATCTCGGGACTAGCGGCAATGAGCAGTTCTTC.

The rearrangement links TRBV6-6 to TRBJ2-3, with 7 bases matching TRBD1. V lost 4 bases to trimming and J lost 3 bases; unmatched junction nucleotides: 4. The germline gives CDR1 MNHNY, CDR2 SVGAGI (reference sequence). The CDR3 runs to 14 residues. CDR3: CASSFRDRTDTQYF. The CDR3 bases are TGTGCCAGCAGTTTCAGGGACAGAACAGATACGCAGTATTTT.

The J gene is TRBJ2-5, the V gene TRBV27; the D gene is possibly TRBD2 (6 bases). Trimming removed 6 bases from V and 1 base from J, with 9 bases in between. Germline V gene lookup returns CDR1 MNHEY and CDR2 SMNVEV (reference sequence). CDR3 size: 13 residues. CDR3 sequence (DNA): TGTGCCAGCAGCACGGGACTCCAAGAGACCCAGTACTTC. Its protein product is CASSTGLQETQYF.

V and J are TRBV10-3 and TRBJ2-2; TRBD1 is a possible D gene (6 bases). The germline CDR1 and CDR2 sequences are ENHRY and SYGVKD. V was clipped by 0 bases and J by 4 bases, with 12 bases between them. The CDR3 consists of 16 residues. CDR3 DNA sequence: TGTGCCATCAGTGAGTCGGGCCAGGGGAGCACCGGGGAGCTGTTTTTT. Translation: CAISESGQGSTGELFF.

The chain joins TRBV2 to TRBJ2-7, with D possibly TRBD2 on 6 matching bases. Germline assignment: CDR1 SNHLY and CDR2 FYNNEI. Trimming removed 3 bases at V and 2 bases at J, with 8 bases between. There are 13 residues in the CDR3. The CDR3 bases are TGTGCCAGCAGTGACGGGAGCCCCTACGAGCAGTACTTC. The encoded protein is CASSDGSPYEQYF.

This rearrangement joins TRBV18 to TRBJ1-1, with a tentative D call TRBD1 (5 bases). Trimming stripped 6 bases from V and 4 bases from J, with 18 bases between. CDR1 KGHSH and CDR2 LQKENI come from the germline V gene. This CDR3 has 15 residues. The CDR3 sequence: CASSSIGGSTTEAFF. In nucleotides, the CDR3 is TGTGCCAGCTCGTCCATTGGGGGGTCGACCACTGAAGCTTTCTTT.